This T cell receptor beta chain was identified during a study of T cell responses to AZD1222 COVID-19 vaccine. Produced via immunoSEQ multiplex PCR; TCRdb's table is partial and in-frame only. The profile covers about 82,000 clones, with roughly nine tenths appearing a single time and around 5.3% taken by the ten largest. The CDR3 contains 15 residues. V was shortened by 0 bases and J by 0 bases, with 8 bases between the two germline ends. Germline CDR1 MNHEY, CDR2 SVGAGI. This clonotype was obtained from an adult in good health. The V and J genes are TRBV6-5 and TRBJ1-1, with D uncertain. The starting material was peripheral blood, obtained on day 0 of AZD1222 vaccination. For the CDR3, the DNA is TGTGCCAGCAGTTACTCAAACGAGATGAACACTGAAGCTTTCTTT. The encoded protein is CASSYSNEMNTEAFF.